The clone carrying this TCR beta chain was counted many times. Its antigen is as yet unknown. TCRdb reprocessed the 5' RACE reads with MiXCR, giving one entry per CDR3 protein. The profile covers about 80,000 distinct CDR3 sequences, with about 5% appearing a single time and over 7% taken by the ten largest. This record comes from a study of neurological immune-mediated disorders. Germline CDR1 reads SNHLY; CDR2 reads FYNNEI. CDR3 length: 13 amino acids. The junction had 4 bases not matched to a gene; V was cut back by 6 bases and J by 4 bases. Whole-study findings and limits: HTLV-1-associated myelopathy had the most TCR clonal expansion, while multiple sclerosis had the least, a level that fell below healthy controls. One related-CDR3 cluster, found by phylogenetic grouping, held repertoires of 18 of 34 multiple sclerosis patients and is a possible signature. Because no CDR3 amino acid sequences were shared across subjects by expanded clones, private repertoires were suggested in all groups.

Stated time point: longitudinal time-point 2. 2 million PBMCs stored at -80 C were the source of the unsorted libraries. The sample was PBMCs. The chain has TRBV2 and TRBJ1-1; 8 bases are shared with TRBD1. The TCR comes from an older woman with multiple sclerosis. The CDR3 DNA is TGTGCCAGCAGAACCACAGGGGGCACTGAAGCTTTCTTT. The encoded protein is CASRTTGGTEAFF.